Following are 28 T cell receptor beta chains from one sample sequenced in a study of blood T cell repertoires in COVID-19. The data were produced by immunoSEQ multiplex PCR, yet TCRdb's version contains in-frame clones alone and is incomplete. The profile shows 220,000 or so clones, approximately 85% of them singletons. The source material was peripheral blood. Every receptor here comes from a woman older than 75 with COVID-19, enrolled during active disease.

The chain recombines TRBV9 with TRBJ1-6, with 10 bases that match TRBD1. The V gene's germline CDR1 is SGDLS and CDR2 YYNGEE. J lost 7 bases, V lost 4 bases, and 5 bases had no gene match. There are 15 residues in the CDR3. CDR3 nucleotide sequence: TGTGCCAGCAGCCTCGACAGGGGGCTCAATTCACCCCTCCACTTT. This encodes CASSLDRGLNSPLHF.

The chain recombines TRBV12-3 or TRBV12-4 with TRBJ2-7; tentatively, D is TRBD1 (5 bases). The CDR3 is 12 amino acids. V was trimmed by 3 bases and J by 9 bases, leaving 12 bases between them. CDR3 loop: CASSFPRAGQYF. Here the CDR3 DNA reads TGTGCCAGCAGTTTCCCCAGGGCAGGGCAGTACTTC.

This clone was seen a single time. This chain links TRBV6-5 with TRBJ1-5; 7 nucleotides agree with TRBD1. J gave up 5 bases and V 11 bases, and 15 bases lay outside the gene matches. This CDR3 region has 15 residues. The germline gives CDR1 MNHEY, CDR2 SVGAGI. CDR3 in DNA: TGTGCCGTGAAACAGGGGAAGCTGGAGGATCAGCCCCAGCATTTT. Residues: CAVKQGKLEDQPQHF.

The CDR3 protein is CASSLGGPGQPQHF. CDR3 in DNA: TGTGCCAGCAGCTTGGGGGGGCCCGGTCAGCCCCAGCATTTT. The rearrangement links TRBV5-5 to TRBJ1-5; D possibly corresponds to TRBD1 (6 bases). CDR1 is SGHKS, CDR2 YYEKEE, per germline (reference sequence). Trimming pared 0 bases from V and 6 bases from J, leaving 10 bases between. There are 14 residues in the CDR3.

The CDR3 bases are TGTGCCTCCGGTAACTTTCTAGAGACCCAGTACTTC. Encoded protein: CASGNFLETQYF. V gene TRBV19 combines with J gene TRBJ2-5; D remains ambiguous. This CDR3 region has 12 residues. Trimming removed 11 bases from V and 4 bases from J, with 14 bases in between. CDR1 and CDR2 (germline): LNHDA, SQIVND (reference sequence). The entire variable domain, with the rest obtained from reference TRBV19 and TRBJ2-5, is as follows: DGGITQSPKYLFRKEGQNVTLSCEQNLNHDAMYWYRQDPGQGLRLIYYSQIVNDFQKGDIAEGYSVSREKKESFPLTVTSAQKNPTAFYLCASGNFLETQYFGPGTRLLVL.

V is TRBV6-2 or TRBV6-3 and J is TRBJ1-5; D call uncertain. V gave up 5 bases and J gave up 3 bases, with 11 bases separating them. The germline gives CDR1 MNHEY, CDR2 SVGEGT. The CDR3 has 14 residues. In DNA, the CDR3 is TGTGCCAGCAGTCACGAGGGAAACAATCAGCCCCAGCATTTT. As protein: CASSHEGNNQPQHF.

The genes are TRBV7-9 and TRBJ2-5, with TRBD2 identical over 10 bases. This CDR3 comprises 15 residues. Per germline, CDR1 SEHNR and CDR2 FQNEAQ (reference sequence). The V gene end was trimmed by 5 bases and the J gene end by 2 bases; junction bases not matched to a gene: 5. In DNA form, the CDR3 reads TGTGCCAGCAGCCTCGGACTAGCGGAGCAAGAGACCCAGTACTTC. Protein: CASSLGLAEQETQYF.

The chain recombines TRBV3-1 (or the pseudogene TRBV3-2) with TRBJ2-7; no definite D call. Trimming removed 5 bases at V and 2 bases at J, with 10 bases between. CDR1 LGHDT and CDR2 YNNKEL come from the germline V gene (reference sequence). This CDR3 has 13 residues. CDR3 amino acids: CASSSDKTYEQYF. DNA of the CDR3: TGTGCCAGCAGCTCCGACAAAACCTACGAGCAGTACTTC.

The V gene is TRBV9, the J gene TRBJ2-3, with TRBD2 identical over 9 bases. With V trimmed by 0 bases and J by 10 bases, 6 bases remained unmatched. Germline lookup yields CDR1 SGDLS and CDR2 YYNGEE. This CDR3 contains 14 residues. DNA of the CDR3: TGTGCCAGCAGCGTAGATGGCGGGGGGGCTGCGCAGTATTTT. The encoded protein is CASSVDGGGAAQYF. The whole variable domain, filled in from reference TRBV9 and TRBJ2-3, reads DSGVTQTPKHLITATGQRVTLRCSPRSGDLSVYWYQQSLDQGLQFLIQYYNGEERAKGNILERFSAQQFPDLHSELNLSSLELGDSALYFCASSVDGGGAAQYFGPGTRLTVL.

This clone has a count of ten or more. The same CDR3 also results from other DNA sequences found in this sample. The V gene is TRBV28, the J gene TRBJ2-7; TRBD1 matches 7 bases. With V trimmed by 7 bases and J by 1 base, 7 bases remained unmatched. Germline loops: CDR1 MDHEN, CDR2 SYDVKM. CDR3 size: 14 residues. For the CDR3, the DNA is TGTGCCAGCACCCTGCAGGGGGATTCCTACGAGCAGTACTTC. Its translation is CASTLQGDSYEQYF.

The chain combines TRBV4-1 with TRBJ2-3; tentatively, D is TRBD2 (6 bases). Per germline, CDR1 MGHRA and CDR2 YSYEKL. V was clipped by 0 bases and J by 3 bases, with 22 bases between them. There are 19 residues in the CDR3. The CDR3 DNA is TGCGCCAGCAGCCAAGAGAGGACGGGGGTCTTAGTCGAGACAGATACGCAGTATTTT. This codes for CASSQERTGVLVETDTQYF.

At least ten counts were recorded for this clone. The chain uses TRBV18 and TRBJ2-5, with D tentatively TRBD2 (5 bases). Germline loops: CDR1 KGHSH, CDR2 LQKENI. V was cut by 2 bases and J by 0 bases, with 7 bases left in between. The CDR3 has 14 residues. The CDR3 spells CASSPSGNQETQYF. The DNA for the CDR3 is TGTGCCAGCTCACCAAGCGGCAACCAAGAGACCCAGTACTTC.

V gene TRBV6-5 combines with J gene TRBJ2-1, with 11 bases aligning to TRBD2. The CDR3 is 15 amino acids. Germline V gene data show CDR1 as MNHEY and CDR2 as SVGAGI. Trimming removed 4 bases from V and 4 bases from J; junction bases left unmatched: 3. CDR3 sequence (DNA): TGTGCCAGCAGTTTGGGACTAGCGGTTTACAATGAGCAGTTCTTC. Translating gives CASSLGLAVYNEQFF.

With regard to this clone: The junction departs from germline at one end; a sequencing error may be responsible. The rearrangement joins TRBV7-9 to TRBJ1-1, with no clear D. In germline, CDR1 is SEHNR, CDR2 FQNEAQ (reference sequence). CDR3 length equals 10 residues. Written as DNA, the CDR3 is TGTGCCAGCAGCCACACAGAAGCTTTCTTT. This codes for CASSHTEAFF.

V usage is TRBV18 and J usage is TRBJ2-7; 9 bases fit TRBD2. The trim removed 1 base at V and 9 bases at J, leaving 10 bases unmatched. The germline CDR1 and CDR2 sequences are KGHSH and LQKENI. This CDR3 has 15 amino acids. DNA for the CDR3: TGTGCCAGCTCACCACGTGCTAGCGGGAAAGAGGGGCAGTACTTC. Encoded protein: CASSPRASGKEGQYF.

The chain joins TRBV7-3 to TRBJ2-1; 8 bases fit TRBD2. J was trimmed by 11 bases and V by 1 base; bases with no gene match: 7. Germline V gives CDR1 SGHTA, CDR2 FQGTGA. The CDR3 extends over 14 amino acids. CDR3 residues: CASSLNSGGSQQFF. The DNA for the CDR3 is TGTGCCAGCAGCTTAAACAGCGGGGGCAGTCAGCAGTTCTTC.

This clone was counted many times. The rearrangement joins TRBV11-1 to TRBJ2-3; a possible D gene is TRBD2 (5 bases). The CDR3 loop spans 11 amino acids. CDR1 is SGHAT, CDR2 FQDESV, per germline (reference sequence). V gave up 4 bases and J gave up 6 bases, with 5 bases separating them. CDR3 in amino acids: CASSSGDTQYF. The CDR3 DNA reads TGTGCCAGCAGCTCGGGGGATACGCAGTATTTT.

V usage is TRBV27 and J usage is TRBJ1-5; the D is unclear. V was clipped by 3 bases and J by 4 bases, with 7 bases between them. This CDR3 spans 13 amino acids. Germline-derived CDR1 and CDR2 are MNHEY and SMNVEV (reference sequence). Here the CDR3 DNA reads TGTGCCAGCAGTTTGACAAAAAATCAGCCCCAGCATTTT. Translating gives CASSLTKNQPQHF.

The V call is TRBV19, the J call TRBJ1-2, with D hard to call. Germline assignment: CDR1 LNHDA and CDR2 SQIVND (reference sequence). Deletions cut 3 bases from V and 5 bases from J, with 10 bases between. There are 13 residues in the CDR3. CDR3 DNA: TGTGCCAGTAGTATGGGCCGGGATTATGGCTACACCTTC. As protein: CASSMGRDYGYTF.

The J gene is TRBJ1-5, the V gene TRBV19; D might be TRBD1 (6 bases). This CDR3 is 16 amino acids long. V was shortened by 4 bases and J by 6 bases, with 19 bases between the two germline ends. Germline V gene sequence: CDR1 LNHDA, CDR2 SQIVND (reference sequence). Written as DNA, the CDR3 is TGTGCCAGTAGTACCAACCGGGGGGCAGGGGTTCAGCCCCAGCATTTT. It yields the protein CASSTNRGAGVQPQHF.

As DNA, the CDR3 is TGTGCCATCAGTGAGTCAGAAGCGAGTGGCACAGATACGCAGTATTTT. It is translated as CAISESEASGTDTQYF. The V and J genes are TRBV10-3 and TRBJ2-3; D is ambiguous. Germline lookup yields CDR1 ENHRY and CDR2 SYGVKD. This CDR3 is built from 16 residues. Trimming shortened V by 0 bases and J by 1 base, and 11 bases separated the two germline ends.

The count of this clone is one. The V and J genes are TRBV18 and TRBJ2-5; 9 bases map to TRBD2. With V trimmed by 3 bases and J by 3 bases, 11 bases remained unmatched. Germline loops: CDR1 KGHSH, CDR2 LQKENI. CDR3 size: 17 residues. In nucleotides, the CDR3 is TGTGCCAGCTCACCGCGAAACGGGGTAGCGGGAGAAGAGACCCAGTACTTC. It codes for CASSPRNGVAGEETQYF.

The rearrangement links TRBV18 to TRBJ1-1; the match to TRBD1 covers 9 bases. The length of the CDR3 is 16 residues. CDR1 is KGHSH and CDR2 is LQKENI in the germline V gene. J gave up 3 bases and V 3 bases, and 8 bases lay outside the gene matches. The CDR3 DNA follows: TGTGCCAGCTCACCCCTCGGGACAGGGTCGGACACTGAAGCTTTCTTT. It specifies CASSPLGTGSDTEAFF.

This clone was seen a few times. The chain is built from TRBV4-1 and TRBJ2-3, with TRBD2 matching 9 bases. This CDR3 is 16 amino acids long. After removal of 1 base from V and 8 bases from J, the junction contained 10 bases not matched to a gene. The germline V gene encodes CDR1 MGHRA and CDR2 YSYEKL. This CDR3 is CASSQAGLAGLITQYF. CDR3 nucleotides: TGCGCCAGCAGCCAAGCGGGGCTAGCGGGGTTGATTACGCAGTATTTT.

The CDR3, as DNA: TGTGCCAGCAGCCCTGAAGACAGGGGCGCTAACTATGGCTACACCTTC. Its translation: CASSPEDRGANYGYTF. J is TRBJ1-2 and V is TRBV5-4; 8 bases fit TRBD1. Germline-derived CDR1 and CDR2 are SGHNT and YYREEE (reference sequence). This CDR3 contains 16 residues. After removal of 4 bases from V and 0 bases from J, the junction contained 8 bases not matched to a gene.

The chain combines TRBV6-5 with TRBJ1-3, with unresolved D. Germline loops: CDR1 MNHEY, CDR2 SVGAGI. V was trimmed by 6 bases and J by 0 bases, leaving 12 bases between them. The CDR3 runs 15 residues. As DNA, the CDR3 is TGTGCCAGCAGGCGTACAGTCGGCTCTGGAAACACCATATATTTT. Translation: CASRRTVGSGNTIYF.

CDR3 DNA sequence: TGTGCCAGCAGCCTCCCGTCCCAGCATTTT. Residues: CASSLPSQHF. V and J are TRBV11-2 and TRBJ1-5, with D hard to call. The CDR3 covers 10 residues. V was cut by 5 bases and J by 11 bases, with 7 bases left in between. Germline assignment: CDR1 SGHAT and CDR2 FQNNGV.

The chain combines TRBV18 with TRBJ1-2; possible D gene TRBD1, 5 bases. Germline V gene lookup returns CDR1 KGHSH and CDR2 LQKENI. The CDR3 contains 16 residues. V was cut by 6 bases and J by 1 base, with 18 bases left in between. In DNA, the CDR3 is TGTGCCAGCTCGTTAAATACTCAGGGACTTAACTATGGCTACACCTTC. It yields the protein CASSLNTQGLNYGYTF.